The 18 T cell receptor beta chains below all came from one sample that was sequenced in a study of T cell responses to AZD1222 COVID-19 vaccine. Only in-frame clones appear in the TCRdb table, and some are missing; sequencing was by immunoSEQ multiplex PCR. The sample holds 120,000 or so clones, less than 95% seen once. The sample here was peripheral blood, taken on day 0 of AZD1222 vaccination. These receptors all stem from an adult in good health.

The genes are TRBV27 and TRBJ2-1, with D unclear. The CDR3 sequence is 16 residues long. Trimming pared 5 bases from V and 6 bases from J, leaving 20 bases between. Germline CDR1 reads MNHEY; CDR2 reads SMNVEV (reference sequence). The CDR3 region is CASSPHLGLRTNEQFF. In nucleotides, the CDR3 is TGTGCCAGCAGTCCCCACCTCGGGTTACGTACCAATGAGCAGTTCTTC.

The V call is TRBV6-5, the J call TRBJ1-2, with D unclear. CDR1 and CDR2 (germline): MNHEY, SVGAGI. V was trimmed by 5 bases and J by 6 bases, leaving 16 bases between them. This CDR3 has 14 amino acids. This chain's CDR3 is CASSPGPQADGYTF. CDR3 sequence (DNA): TGTGCCAGCAGTCCCGGGCCCCAGGCGGATGGCTACACCTTC.

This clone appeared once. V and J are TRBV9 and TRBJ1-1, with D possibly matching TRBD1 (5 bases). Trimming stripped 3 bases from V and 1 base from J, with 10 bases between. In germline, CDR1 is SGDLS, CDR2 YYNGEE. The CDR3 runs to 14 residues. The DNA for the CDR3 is TGTGCCAGCAGCGGCAGGGCATCGAACACTGAAGCTTTCTTT. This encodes CASSGRASNTEAFF.

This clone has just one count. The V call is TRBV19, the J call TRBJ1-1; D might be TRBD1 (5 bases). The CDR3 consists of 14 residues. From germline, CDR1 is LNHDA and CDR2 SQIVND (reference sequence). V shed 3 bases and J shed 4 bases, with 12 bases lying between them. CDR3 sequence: CASSIGGGITEAFF. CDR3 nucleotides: TGTGCCAGTAGTATTGGGGGGGGGATCACTGAAGCTTTCTTT.

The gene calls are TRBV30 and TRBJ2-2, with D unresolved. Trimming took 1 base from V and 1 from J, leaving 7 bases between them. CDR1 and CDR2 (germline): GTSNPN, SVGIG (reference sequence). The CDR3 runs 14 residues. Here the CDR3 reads CAWSEGVNTGELFF. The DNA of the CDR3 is TGTGCCTGGAGTGAGGGCGTGAACACCGGGGAGCTGTTTTTT.

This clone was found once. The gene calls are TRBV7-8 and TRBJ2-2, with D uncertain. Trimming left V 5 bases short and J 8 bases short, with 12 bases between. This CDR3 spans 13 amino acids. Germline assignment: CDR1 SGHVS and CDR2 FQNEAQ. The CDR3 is CASSEGWAGELFF. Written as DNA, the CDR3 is TGTGCCAGCAGCGAAGGGTGGGCAGGGGAGCTGTTTTTT.

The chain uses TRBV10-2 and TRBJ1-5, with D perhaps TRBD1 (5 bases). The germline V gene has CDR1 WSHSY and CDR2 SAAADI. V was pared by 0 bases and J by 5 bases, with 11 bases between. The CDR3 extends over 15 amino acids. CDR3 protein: CASSESSGAYQPQHF. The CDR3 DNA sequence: TGCGCCAGCAGTGAGTCGAGCGGGGCATATCAGCCCCAGCATTTT.

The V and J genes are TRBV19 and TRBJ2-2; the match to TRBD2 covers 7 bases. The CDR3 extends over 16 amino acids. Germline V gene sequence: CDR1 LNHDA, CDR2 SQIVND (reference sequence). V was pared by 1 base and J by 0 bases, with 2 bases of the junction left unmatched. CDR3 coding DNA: TGTGCCAGTAGTATAGTGGGAGGGGCGAACACCGGGGAGCTGTTTTTT. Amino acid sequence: CASSIVGGANTGELFF.

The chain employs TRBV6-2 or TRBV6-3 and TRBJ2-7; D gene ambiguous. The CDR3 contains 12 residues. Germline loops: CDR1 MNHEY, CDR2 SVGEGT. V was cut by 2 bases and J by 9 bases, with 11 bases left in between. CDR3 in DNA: TGTGCCAGCAGTTACCAAAGGTCCGGGCAGTACTTC. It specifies CASSYQRSGQYF.

CDR3 in DNA: TGTGCCAGCAGTGTACAATCGGACACTTCCTACGAGCAGTACTTC. As protein: CASSVQSDTSYEQYF. V gene TRBV6-4 combines with J gene TRBJ2-7, with a possible D match to TRBD1 (5 bases). The length of the CDR3 is 15 residues. Trimming took 4 bases from V and 1 from J, leaving 14 bases between them. Per the germline V gene, CDR1 is MRHNA and CDR2 is SNTAGT.

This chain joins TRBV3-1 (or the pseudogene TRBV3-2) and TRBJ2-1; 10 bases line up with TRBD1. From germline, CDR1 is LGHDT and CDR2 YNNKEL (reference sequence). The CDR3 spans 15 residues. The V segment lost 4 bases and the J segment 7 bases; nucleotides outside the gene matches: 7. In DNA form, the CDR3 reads TGTGCCAGCAGCCGAACGGGACAGGGGAAGAATGAGCAGTTCTTC. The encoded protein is CASSRTGQGKNEQFF.

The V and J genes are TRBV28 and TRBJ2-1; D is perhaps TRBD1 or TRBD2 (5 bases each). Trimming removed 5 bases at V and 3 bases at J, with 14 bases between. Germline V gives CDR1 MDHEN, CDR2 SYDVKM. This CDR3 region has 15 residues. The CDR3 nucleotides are TGTGCCAGCAGTCTCCCGGGAAGGGGCTACAATGAGCAGTTCTTC. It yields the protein CASSLPGRGYNEQFF.

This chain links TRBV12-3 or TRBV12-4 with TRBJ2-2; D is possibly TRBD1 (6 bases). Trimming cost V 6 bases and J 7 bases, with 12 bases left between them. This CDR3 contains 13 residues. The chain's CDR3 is CASSSQGNGELFF. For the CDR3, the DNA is TGTGCCAGCAGCTCACAGGGTAACGGGGAGCTGTTTTTT.

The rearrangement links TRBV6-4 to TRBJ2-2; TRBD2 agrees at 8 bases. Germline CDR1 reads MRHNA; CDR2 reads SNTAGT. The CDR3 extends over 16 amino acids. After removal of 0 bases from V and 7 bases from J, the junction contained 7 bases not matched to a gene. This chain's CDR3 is CASSDSHGGAIGELFF. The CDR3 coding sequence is TGTGCCAGCAGTGACTCGCACGGGGGGGCGATCGGGGAGCTGTTTTTT.

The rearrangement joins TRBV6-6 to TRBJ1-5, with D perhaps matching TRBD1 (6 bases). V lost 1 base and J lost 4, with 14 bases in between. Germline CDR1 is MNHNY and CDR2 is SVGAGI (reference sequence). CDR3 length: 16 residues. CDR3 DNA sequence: TGTGCCAGCAGTTACTATAGCAACAGGGAGAATCAGCCCCAGCATTTT. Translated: CASSYYSNRENQPQHF.

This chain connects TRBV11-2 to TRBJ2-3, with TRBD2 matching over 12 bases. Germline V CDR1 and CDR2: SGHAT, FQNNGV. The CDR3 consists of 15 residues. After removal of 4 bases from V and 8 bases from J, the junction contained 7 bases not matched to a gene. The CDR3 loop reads CASSSTSGGEVTQYF. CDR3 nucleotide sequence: TGTGCCAGCAGCTCGACTAGCGGGGGTGAGGTTACGCAGTATTTT. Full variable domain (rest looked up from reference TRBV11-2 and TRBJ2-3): EAGVAQSPRYKIIEKRQSVAFWCNPISGHATLYWYQQILGQGPKLLIQFQNNGVVDDSQLPKDRFSAERLKGVDSTLKIQPAKLEDSAVYLCASSSTSGGEVTQYFGPGTRLTVL.

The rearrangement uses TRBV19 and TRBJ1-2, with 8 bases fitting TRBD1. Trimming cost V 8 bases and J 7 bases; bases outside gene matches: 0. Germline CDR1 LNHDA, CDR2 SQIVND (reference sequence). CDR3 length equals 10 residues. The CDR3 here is CASGQGGYTF. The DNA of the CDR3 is TGTGCCAGTGGACAGGGTGGCTACACCTTC.

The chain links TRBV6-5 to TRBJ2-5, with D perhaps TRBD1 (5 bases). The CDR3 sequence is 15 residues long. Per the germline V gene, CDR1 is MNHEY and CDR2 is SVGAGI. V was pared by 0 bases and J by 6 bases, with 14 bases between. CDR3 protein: CASSYSTNRPKTQYF. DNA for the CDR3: TGTGCCAGCAGTTACTCGACCAACAGGCCGAAGACCCAGTACTTC.